This TCR beta chain was profiled in a study of blood T cells in healthy people across ages. The sample holds a few counts of this clonotype. A sample-barcoded 5' primer and a J-beta primer mix were used in a second PCR of about 7 to 11 cycles. MiXCR was run by TCRdb on the 5' RACE reads, yielding one entry per CDR3 protein. The sample gives 590,000 or so distinct CDR3 sequences, approximately 30% of which show up once; around a sixth is in the top ten. V lost 0 bases to trimming and J lost 0 bases; unmatched junction nucleotides: 3. The germline V gene has CDR1 GTSNPN and CDR2 SVGIG (reference sequence). The CDR3 loop spans 15 amino acids.

The specimen sequenced was blood. The sequence was obtained from a woman of 80 years or more in good health. The chain is built from TRBV30 and TRBJ1-2, with TRBD1 matching over 8 bases. The CDR3 coding sequence is TGTGCCTGGAGTGTACAGGGGGGAACTAACTATGGCTACACCTTC. It yields the protein CAWSVQGGTNYGYTF.